The 23 T cell receptor beta chains presented below share a single source sample, sequenced in a study of cytomegalovirus exposure and HLA in healthy donors. In the PCR, 60 Vbeta and 13 Jbeta primers were used. The method was immunoSEQ multiplex PCR; TCRdb's version includes in-frame clones alone and lacks a portion of them. This repertoire shows 150,000 to 200,000 clones, approximately 71% found once; its top ten account for around 5%. Material for sequencing was PBMCs. The receptors here all came from a young woman in good health and CMV-seropositive.

The rearrangement uses TRBV4-3 and TRBJ1-4; no firm D call. This CDR3 comprises 15 residues. V lost 1 base and J lost 3, with 9 bases in between. CDR1 and CDR2 (germline): LGHNA, YSLEER. Written as DNA, the CDR3 is TGCGCCAGCAGCCAAGCGCAGTCCCCTAATGAAAAACTGTTTTTT. Translated: CASSQAQSPNEKLFF.

This rearrangement joins TRBV10-3 to TRBJ2-7, with a weak D call TRBD1 (5 bases). This CDR3 spans 14 amino acids. Germline V gene sequence: CDR1 ENHRY, CDR2 SYGVKD. The V and J ends lost 5 bases and 1 base respectively, with 12 bases between them. Written as DNA, the CDR3 is TGTGCCATCAGTTCACAGGCAGGGTCCTACGAGCAGTACTTC. This sequence encodes CAISSQAGSYEQYF.

This clone was seen only once. The chain uses TRBV4-1 and TRBJ1-3, with D possibly being TRBD1 (6 bases). V was trimmed by 6 bases and J by 6 bases, leaving 12 bases between them. The CDR3 totals 13 residues. Germline CDR1 is MGHRA and CDR2 is YSYEKL. CDR3 nucleotides: TGCGCCAGCAGGCGGACAGACCTAAACACCATATATTTT. Translation gives CASRRTDLNTIYF.

V and J are TRBV27 and TRBJ2-5, with D possibly TRBD1 on 6 matching bases. Trimming removed 3 bases at V and 3 bases at J, with 11 bases between. This CDR3 has 14 amino acids. CDR1 is MNHEY and CDR2 is SMNVEV in the germline V gene (reference sequence). CDR3 DNA: TGTGCCAGCAGTTTTTCCAGGGGTGAAGAGACCCAGTACTTC. Translated: CASSFSRGEETQYF.

The chain uses TRBV4-3 and TRBJ1-2; tentative D call: TRBD1 (6 bases). The CDR3 sequence is 15 residues long. Trimming cost V 0 bases and J 4 bases, with 12 bases left between them. Germline CDR1 is LGHNA and CDR2 is YSLEER. The CDR3 protein is CASSQEDRGSYGYTF. DNA of the CDR3: TGCGCCAGCAGCCAAGAGGACAGAGGGAGCTATGGCTACACCTTC.

The chain joins TRBV27 to TRBJ2-1, with a weak D call TRBD1 (5 bases). Trimming left V 2 bases short and J 0 bases short, with 5 bases between. Germline V gene lookup returns CDR1 MNHEY and CDR2 SMNVEV (reference sequence). The CDR3 length is 14 residues. The CDR3 protein is CASSLRGSYNEQFF. DNA of the CDR3: TGTGCCAGCAGTTTAAGGGGCTCCTACAATGAGCAGTTCTTC.

The rearrangement links TRBV12-5 to TRBJ2-5; D ambiguous. The V end was cut by 6 bases, the J end by 12 bases, with 8 bases between. The CDR3 runs to 9 residues. CDR1 LGHNT and CDR2 FRNRAP come from the germline V gene. The CDR3 sequence is CASGPDKYF. CDR3 nucleotide sequence: TGTGCTAGTGGACCCGACAAGTACTTC.

The chain has TRBV2 and TRBJ2-1, with 7 nucleotides matching TRBD1. Germline CDR1 and CDR2: SNHLY and FYNNEI. This CDR3 comprises 12 residues. Trimming at V came to 6 bases and at J to 10 bases, leaving 6 bases not matched to a gene. CDR3 residues: CASRGQVSEQFF. The CDR3 coding sequence is TGTGCCAGCAGAGGACAGGTCTCCGAGCAGTTCTTC.

The sample holds a few counts of this clone. This sequence joins TRBV5-6 and TRBJ1-2; D perhaps matches TRBD1 (5 bases). The length of the CDR3 is 15 residues. The ends were cut back, 1 base at V and 7 bases at J, with 17 bases in the middle. Germline V CDR1 and CDR2: SGHDT, YYEEEE. The CDR3 nucleotides read TGTGCCAGCAGCTTGTCGCGGCAGGGAATGGGTGGCTACACCTTC. Translating gives CASSLSRQGMGGYTF. The entire variable domain, with the rest obtained from reference TRBV5-6 and TRBJ1-2, is as follows: DAGVTQSPTHLIKTRGQQVTLRCSPKSGHDTVSWYQQALGQGPQFIFQYYEEEERQRGNFPDRFSGHQFPNYSSELNVNALLLGDSALYLCASSLSRQGMGGYTFGSGTRLTVV.

V gene TRBV2 combines with J gene TRBJ2-1; 7 bases are shared with TRBD1. V trimming: 5 bases; J trimming: 8 bases; junction bases outside the gene matches: 3. The germline gives CDR1 SNHLY, CDR2 FYNNEI. The length of the CDR3 is 12 residues. Here the CDR3 DNA reads TGTGCCAGCAGTCAGACAGGGTATGAGCAGTTCTTC. This encodes CASSQTGYEQFF.

J is TRBJ1-2 and V is TRBV28, with 8 bases aligning to TRBD1. Germline lookup yields CDR1 MDHEN and CDR2 SYDVKM. With 6 bases clipped from V and 2 bases from J, the junction kept 8 bases outside the gene matches. The CDR3 consists of 15 residues. This chain's CDR3 is CASRPFQGANYGYTF. CDR3 nucleotides: TGTGCCAGCAGACCGTTTCAGGGGGCCAACTATGGCTACACCTTC.

The chain is built from TRBV11-1 and TRBJ2-7; 10 bases align to TRBD2. Looked up from germline, CDR1 is SGHAT and CDR2 is FQDESV (reference sequence). The ends lost 3 bases at V and 2 bases at J; junction bases unmatched: 1. The CDR3 extends over 14 amino acids. CDR3 sequence reads: CASSFSGGPYEQYF. CDR3 DNA sequence: TGTGCCAGCAGCTTTAGCGGGGGGCCCTACGAGCAGTACTTC.

The chain uses TRBV9 and TRBJ2-1; 7 bases are a match to TRBD2. The CDR3 has 17 residues. Germline values: CDR1 SGDLS, CDR2 YYNGEE. The J segment lost 3 bases and the V segment lost 3 bases, leaving 12 bases of the junction unmatched. The CDR3 reads CASSGSGGGTNYNEQFF. The CDR3 DNA follows: TGTGCCAGCAGCGGCTCTGGGGGGGGGACTAACTACAATGAGCAGTTCTTC.

This sequence joins TRBV7-2 and TRBJ2-5; perhaps TRBD1 as D (6 bases). In germline, CDR1 is SGHTA, CDR2 FQGNSA. The ends were cut back, 4 bases at V and 0 bases at J, with 12 bases in the middle. CDR3 length: 15 residues. As DNA, the CDR3 is TGTGCCAGCAGCTCCCTCCGGGACAACCAAGAGACCCAGTACTTC. Amino acid sequence: CASSSLRDNQETQYF.

Only a few counts were recorded for this clone. The chain has TRBV6-6 and TRBJ2-5, with 8 bases aligning to TRBD2. Germline CDR1 and CDR2: MNHNY and SVGAGI (reference sequence). The CDR3 contains 14 residues. The V gene end was trimmed by 2 bases and the J gene end by 2 bases; junction bases not matched to a gene: 1. CDR3 loop: CASSYGGGQETQYF. The DNA for the CDR3 is TGTGCCAGCAGTTACGGCGGGGGGCAAGAGACCCAGTACTTC.

The CDR3 loop is CASSLSPEGYGNTIYF. The CDR3 coding sequence is TGTGCCAGCAGCCTCTCCCCGGAGGGGTACGGAAACACCATATATTTT. The chain links TRBV5-6 to TRBJ1-3; tentatively, D is TRBD1 (5 bases). Trimming removed 4 bases at V and 4 bases at J, with 18 bases between. Germline V gene sequence: CDR1 SGHDT, CDR2 YYEEEE. This CDR3 has 16 residues.

This clone was counted a few times. The CDR3 region is CASSIGSASGEQFF. For the CDR3, the DNA is TGTGCCAGTAGTATAGGGTCGGCTAGCGGCGAGCAGTTCTTC. The genes are TRBV19 and TRBJ2-1, with 7 bases lining up with TRBD2. With 1 base clipped from V and 10 bases from J, the junction kept 7 bases outside the gene matches. CDR1 LNHDA and CDR2 SQIVND come from the germline V gene (reference sequence). This CDR3 has 14 residues.

This clone was observed a few times. In DNA form, the CDR3 reads TGTGCCAGCAGCCCCGGGACAGGGGTTGGAAACACCATATATTTT. It codes for CASSPGTGVGNTIYF. The chain is built from TRBV5-6 and TRBJ1-3; 10 positions match TRBD1. Germline lookup yields CDR1 SGHDT and CDR2 YYEEEE. The CDR3 loop spans 15 amino acids. The junction had 4 bases not matched to a gene; V was cut back by 4 bases and J by 3 bases.

The chain links TRBV19 to TRBJ1-5; 7 nucleotides align to TRBD1. The CDR3 consists of 15 residues. In germline, CDR1 is LNHDA, CDR2 SQIVND (reference sequence). The junction had 8 bases not matched to a gene; V was cut back by 5 bases and J by 4 bases. CDR3 nucleotide sequence: TGTGCCAGTAGTCTCCAGGGACAGATTAATCAGCCCCAGCATTTT. Translating gives CASSLQGQINQPQHF. Filled out from reference TRBV19 and TRBJ1-5, the complete variable domain reads DGGITQSPKYLFRKEGQNVTLSCEQNLNHDAMYWYRQDPGQGLRLIYYSQIVNDFQKGDIAEGYSVSREKKESFPLTVTSAQKNPTAFYLCASSLQGQINQPQHFGDGTRLSIL.

The genes are TRBV2 and TRBJ1-2; 8 bases fit TRBD1. Trimming took 6 bases from V and 8 from J; bases not matched to a gene: 5. The CDR3 has 12 amino acids. The germline V gene has CDR1 SNHLY and CDR2 FYNNEI. CDR3 sequence: CASRMDREGYTF. The CDR3, as DNA: TGTGCCAGCAGAATGGACAGGGAAGGCTACACCTTC.

This rearrangement joins TRBV28 to TRBJ2-7, with 10 bases lining up with TRBD1. Germline V lookup: CDR1 MDHEN, CDR2 SYDVKM. The CDR3 is 16 residues long. The trim removed 5 bases at V and 2 bases at J, leaving 9 bases unmatched. CDR3 sequence: CASSPQWGQGTYEQYF. In nucleotides, the CDR3 is TGTGCCAGCAGTCCCCAGTGGGGACAGGGGACCTACGAGCAGTACTTC.

This clone was recorded once. The V and J genes are TRBV5-5 and TRBJ2-7; perhaps TRBD1 as D (6 bases). The CDR3 covers 17 residues. CDR1 and CDR2 (germline): SGHKS, YYEKEE (reference sequence). The germline V and J ends were trimmed by 4 bases and 5 bases, with 25 bases remaining between them. CDR3 bases: TGTGCCAGCAGCCCTAGGGGGAAGGAACTCAGCGGCCACGAGCAGTACTTC. Its protein product is CASSPRGKELSGHEQYF.

The chain joins TRBV2 to TRBJ2-5, with unresolved D. Per germline, CDR1 SNHLY and CDR2 FYNNEI. Trimming pared 3 bases from V and 11 bases from J, leaving 16 bases between. The CDR3 covers 13 residues. CDR3 amino acids: CASSDPRITEQYF. Written as DNA, the CDR3 is TGTGCCAGCAGTGATCCGCGCATAACAGAGCAGTACTTC.